Following are 26 T cell receptor beta chains from one sample sequenced in a study of blood T cells in healthy people across ages. A second roughly 6 to 11 cycle PCR used barcoded and J-beta primers. TCRdb reanalysed the 5' RACE reads using MiXCR and keeps one entry per CDR3 protein. Of some 1.4 million distinct CDR3 sequences detected, roughly 40% appear once; the ten largest clones hold 7.9%. Sequenced sample: blood. These receptors were taken from a woman aged 18-29 years in good health.

J is TRBJ2-1 and V is TRBV6-5; perhaps TRBD2 as D (6 bases). Germline V CDR1 and CDR2: MNHEY, SVGAGI. The CDR3 runs to 21 residues. Trimming took 2 bases from V and 0 from J, leaving 26 bases between them. This chain's CDR3 is CASSYTISVPAREDSYNEQFF. CDR3 nucleotide sequence: TGTGCCAGCAGTTACACGATCTCGGTTCCCGCTAGGGAGGACTCCTACAATGAGCAGTTCTTC.

V and J are TRBV28 and TRBJ2-7; 7 bases are shared with TRBD2. The CDR3 length is 16 residues. V lost 6 bases and J lost 6; bases outside the gene matches: 17. Germline loops: CDR1 MDHEN, CDR2 SYDVKM. CDR3 sequence: CASSPPGEGLRREQYF. The CDR3 region has the DNA TGTGCCAGCAGCCCCCCGGGGGAGGGTTTGCGCCGCGAGCAGTACTTC.

The table lists this clonotype with a few counts. In nucleotides, the CDR3 is TGCAGTGCTAGAGATAGGGCGGGTTACAATGAGCAGTACTTC. It is translated as CSARDRAGYNEQYF. The chain is built from TRBV20-1 and TRBJ2-1, with a weak D call TRBD2 (5 bases). The J call is in doubt because the DNA end fits TRBJ2-7 better. This CDR3 spans 14 amino acids. Looked up from germline, CDR1 is DFQATT and CDR2 is SNEGSKA (reference sequence).

The chain has TRBV7-3 and TRBJ2-1; TRBD2 aligns across 9 bases. The CDR3 runs 16 residues. J gave up 7 bases and V 1 base, and 8 bases lay outside the gene matches. Germline values: CDR1 SGHTA, CDR2 FQGTGA. The CDR3 region has the DNA TGTGCCAGCAGCTTAATTGGCGGGGGGGCCCCAAATGAGCAGTTCTTC. This gives the protein CASSLIGGGAPNEQFF.

This clonotype was counted once. V gene TRBV7-2 combines with J gene TRBJ2-7; TRBD1 matches 11 bases. CDR3 size: 14 residues. Losses at the gene ends were 4 bases for V and 7 bases for J; bases not matched to a gene: 6. Germline CDR1 is SGHTA and CDR2 is FQGNSA. The CDR3 sequence is CASSSGQGAWEQYF. The CDR3 DNA sequence: TGTGCCAGCAGCTCAGGACAGGGGGCTTGGGAGCAGTACTTC.

V is TRBV7-9 and J is TRBJ2-3; 10 nucleotides line up with TRBD2. CDR1 and CDR2 (germline): SEHNR, FQNEAQ (reference sequence). V trimming: 4 bases; J trimming: 2 bases; junction bases outside the gene matches: 6. This CDR3 is 16 amino acids long. CDR3 sequence (DNA): TGTGCCAGCAGCTCCGTAGCGGGGGGTAACACAGATACGCAGTATTTT. This gives the protein CASSSVAGGNTDTQYF.

The chain recombines TRBV6-1 with TRBJ2-1, with TRBD2 matching over 12 bases. This CDR3 comprises 16 residues. From germline, CDR1 is MNHNS and CDR2 SASEGT. The trim removed 2 bases at V and 12 bases at J, leaving 11 bases unmatched. DNA for the CDR3: TGTGCCAGCAGTGAAATCGGGTCTAGCGGGGGGGCTTCGCAGTTCTTC. Its protein is CASSEIGSSGGASQFF.

In this sample, this clonotype turned up a few times. The chain uses TRBV30 and TRBJ1-2; no clear D gene. The CDR3 covers 13 residues. Germline CDR1 is GTSNPN and CDR2 is SVGIG (reference sequence). The V end lost 5 bases, the J end lost 5 bases, and 15 bases lay between the germline ends. This CDR3 is CAWSAGRRYGYTF. In DNA, the CDR3 is TGTGCCTGGTCGGCGGGAAGGAGATATGGCTACACCTTC.

This clonotype was seen a handful of times. The chain couples TRBV7-3 to TRBJ2-1; the D call may be TRBD1 or TRBD2 (5 bases each). The CDR3 consists of 14 residues. With 5 bases removed from V and 5 bases from J, the gap between germline ends came to 13 bases. The V gene's germline CDR1 is SGHTA and CDR2 FQGTGA. CDR3 region: CASSLGPTNNEQFF. DNA for the CDR3: TGTGCCAGCAGCCTGGGACCAACGAACAATGAGCAGTTCTTC. Variable domain in full (rest from reference TRBV7-3 and TRBJ2-1): GAGVSQTPSNKVTEKGKYVELRCDPISGHTALYWYRQSLGQGPEFLIYFQGTGAADDSGLPNDRFFAVRPEGSVSTLKIQRTERGDSAVYLCASSLGPTNNEQFFGPGTRLTVL.

Regarding this clonotype: A read error may be the cause here, since a much bigger clone is one base away. The genes are TRBV29-1 and TRBJ2-7, with D maybe TRBD2 (6 bases). There are 13 residues in the CDR3. Germline CDR1 is SQVTM and CDR2 is ANQGSEA. CDR3 nucleotides: TGCAACGCTTGCTACGGGAGCTCCTACGAGCAGTACTTC. Translation: CNACYGSSYEQYF.

V is TRBV3-1 and J is TRBJ1-5, with 7 positions matching TRBD1. V shed 1 base, J shed 2 bases, and the junction held 14 bases outside the gene matches. The CDR3 runs to 19 residues. Germline values: CDR1 LGHDT, CDR2 YNNKEL (reference sequence). This CDR3 is CASSQGTNNRGAGNQPQHF. The CDR3 coding sequence is TGTGCCAGCAGCCAAGGTACAAACAACAGGGGCGCCGGCAATCAGCCCCAGCATTTT.

A few counts support this clonotype. The genes are TRBV28 and TRBJ2-1; D is unclear. Deletions cut 3 bases from V and 1 base from J, with 13 bases between. The CDR3 is made up of 16 amino acids. Germline V gene sequence: CDR1 MDHEN, CDR2 SYDVKM. The CDR3 region is CASSFFWQGSYNEQFF. CDR3 coding DNA: TGTGCCAGCAGTTTCTTTTGGCAAGGGTCCTACAATGAGCAGTTCTTC.

V is TRBV4-1 and J is TRBJ2-3; D is unclear. Germline assignment: CDR1 MGHRA and CDR2 YSYEKL. The CDR3 extends over 15 amino acids. V was trimmed by 1 base and J by 4 bases, leaving 12 bases between them. DNA of the CDR3: TGCGCCAGCAGCCAAGCGGCCCTAGAACCAGATACGCAGTATTTT. Its protein product is CASSQAALEPDTQYF.

The CDR3 loop is CASSATQPGANVLTF. CDR3 sequence (DNA): TGCGCCAGCAGCGCAACCCAACCTGGGGCCAACGTCCTGACTTTC. This sequence joins TRBV5-1 and TRBJ2-6; no clear D. The CDR3 spans 15 residues. Germline V lookup: CDR1 SGHRS, CDR2 YFSETQ. Trimming left V 4 bases short and J 2 bases short, with 10 bases between.

The chain couples TRBV20-1 to TRBJ1-2, with D perhaps TRBD1 (6 bases). Trimming left V 5 bases short and J 1 base short, with 20 bases between. Germline-derived CDR1 and CDR2 are DFQATT and SNEGSKA (reference sequence). The CDR3 contains 16 residues. The CDR3 region is CSAPQGRSFYNYGYTF. CDR3 nucleotide sequence: TGCAGTGCTCCTCAGGGGCGAAGCTTTTATAACTATGGCTACACCTTC.

The chain is built from TRBV28 and TRBJ2-7; D possibly corresponds to TRBD2 (5 bases). The CDR3 is 11 amino acids. Germline V gives CDR1 MDHEN, CDR2 SYDVKM. The ends were cut back, 8 bases at V and 6 bases at J, with 11 bases in the middle. This CDR3 is CASSRGLEQYF. Written as DNA, the CDR3 is TGTGCCAGCTCCCGGGGTCTCGAGCAGTACTTC.

The J gene is TRBJ2-1, the V gene TRBV14; 9 positions match TRBD2. The CDR3 contains 15 residues. After removal of 4 bases from V and 9 bases from J, the junction contained 10 bases not matched to a gene. Germline CDR1 is SGHDN and CDR2 is FVKESK. The CDR3 sequence is CASSPAGGRSGEQFF. The CDR3 bases are TGTGCCAGCAGCCCGGCGGGGGGGCGCTCTGGTGAGCAGTTCTTC.

The table lists this clonotype with a few counts. The genes are TRBV12-3 or TRBV12-4 and TRBJ1-6; TRBD1 matches 10 bases. J lost 2 bases, V lost 6 bases, and 1 base had no gene match. The CDR3 extends over 15 amino acids. The CDR3 protein is CASRGQGAYNSPLHF. The CDR3 DNA sequence: TGTGCCAGCAGAGGACAGGGGGCCTATAATTCACCCCTCCACTTT.

The chain combines TRBV6-5 with TRBJ2-5; perhaps TRBD1 as D (6 bases). Germline V gives CDR1 MNHEY, CDR2 SVGAGI. CDR3 length: 12 residues. V lost 7 bases, J lost 4 bases, and 10 bases lay in between. The DNA of the CDR3 is TGTGCCAGCACCACAGGGTCAGAGACCCAGTACTTC. Translating gives CASTTGSETQYF.

The chain links TRBV6-1 to TRBJ2-2; possibly TRBD1 for D (6 bases). Trimming took off 6 bases at V and 5 bases at J, with 13 bases between the two ends. Germline CDR1 MNHNS, CDR2 SASEGT. The CDR3 has 14 residues. The CDR3 DNA sequence: TGTGCCAGCAGCAAGACAGGCTGGACCGGGGAGCTGTTTTTT. Translation gives CASSKTGWTGELFF.

The V gene is TRBV7-9, the J gene TRBJ2-5; D not resolved. Trimming stripped 2 bases from V and 13 bases from J, with 23 bases between. Germline CDR1 is SEHNR and CDR2 is FQNEAQ (reference sequence). This CDR3 spans 15 amino acids. CDR3: CASSLSNPIYNERYF. CDR3 nucleotide sequence: TGTGCCAGCAGCTTATCCAACCCCATATACAATGAGCGGTACTTC. Based on the CDR3 plus reference TRBV7-9 and TRBJ2-5, the full variable domain is DTGVSQNPRHKITKRGQNVTFRCDPISEHNRLYWYRQTLGQGPEFLTYFQNEAQLEKSRLLSDRFSAERPKGSFSTLEIQRTEQGDSAMYLCASSLSNPIYNERYFGPGTRLLVL.

This clonotype was observed a few times. V gene TRBV27 combines with J gene TRBJ2-1; no firm D call. The CDR3 contains 14 residues. Trimming pared 6 bases from V and 4 bases from J, leaving 13 bases between. The germline CDR1 and CDR2 sequences are MNHEY and SMNVEV (reference sequence). CDR3 amino acids: CASSSLGVYNEQFF. The CDR3 DNA sequence: TGTGCCAGCAGCTCCCTCGGCGTATACAATGAGCAGTTCTTC.

V is TRBV28 and J is TRBJ2-1; D is possibly TRBD1 (5 bases). The CDR3 spans 14 residues. The germline V and J ends were trimmed by 10 bases and 4 bases, with 17 bases remaining between them. CDR1 and CDR2 (germline): MDHEN, SYDVKM. The CDR3 is CATFARDGYNEQFF. Written as DNA, the CDR3 is TGTGCCACCTTTGCCAGGGATGGTTACAATGAGCAGTTCTTC.

The rearrangement uses TRBV20-1 and TRBJ2-7; a possible D gene is TRBD2 (6 bases). The V and J ends lost 0 bases and 2 bases respectively, with 17 bases between them. Germline assignment: CDR1 DFQATT and CDR2 SNEGSKA (reference sequence). This CDR3 comprises 16 residues. The CDR3 DNA sequence: TGCAGTGCTAGAGAGGTGGAGGGGATAGGGACCTACGAGCAGTACTTC. Translation: CSAREVEGIGTYEQYF.

The chain couples TRBV7-8 to TRBJ2-1; 11 bases are shared with TRBD2. J gave up 8 bases and V 5 bases, and 11 bases lay outside the gene matches. Germline lookup yields CDR1 SGHVS and CDR2 FQNEAQ. The CDR3 totals 16 residues. The CDR3 protein is CASSPEVSSGRYEQFF. CDR3 DNA: TGTGCCAGCAGCCCCGAAGTTTCTAGCGGGAGGTATGAGCAGTTCTTC. Full variable domain (remainder filled in from reference TRBV7-8 and TRBJ2-1): GAGVSQSPRYKVAKRGQDVALRCDPISGHVSLFWYQQALGQGPEFLTYFQNEAQLDKSGLPSDRFFAERPEGSVSTLKIQRTQQEDSAVYLCASSPEVSSGRYEQFFGPGTRLTVL.

The V call is TRBV15, the J call TRBJ2-4; D ambiguous. This CDR3 is 16 amino acids long. V was trimmed by 0 bases and J by 0 bases, leaving 9 bases between them. CDR1 is LNHNV and CDR2 is YYDKDF in the germline V gene (reference sequence). The CDR3 region is CATSREEQLAKNIQYF. Written as DNA, the CDR3 is TGTGCCACCAGCAGAGAGGAGCAGCTAGCCAAAAACATTCAGTACTTC.